The source of this T cell receptor beta chain is a study of blood T cells in healthy people across ages. This clonotype has a handful of counts. Alongside a J-beta primer mix, a sample-barcoded 5' primer served in a second PCR lasting about 7 to 11 cycles. TCRdb called the 5' RACE reads again in MiXCR, with one record for every CDR3 protein. Here the sample spans 350,000 to 450,000 distinct CDR3 sequences, more than 45% being singletons. From germline, CDR1 is SGHTA and CDR2 FQGNSA. The V end lost 4 bases, the J end lost 13 bases, and 20 bases lay between the germline ends. The CDR3 loop spans 14 amino acids. All donors came from Russia, were Caucasian and healthy, and spanned ages roughly 6 to 100.

The clonotype comes from a man in his 60s in good health. The source material was blood. The V and J genes are TRBV7-2 and TRBJ2-1; D possibly corresponds to TRBD2 (6 bases). The CDR3 loop is CASSSDPSAYFQFF. DNA of the CDR3: TGTGCCAGCAGCTCTGACCCTAGCGCTTATTTTCAGTTCTTC.